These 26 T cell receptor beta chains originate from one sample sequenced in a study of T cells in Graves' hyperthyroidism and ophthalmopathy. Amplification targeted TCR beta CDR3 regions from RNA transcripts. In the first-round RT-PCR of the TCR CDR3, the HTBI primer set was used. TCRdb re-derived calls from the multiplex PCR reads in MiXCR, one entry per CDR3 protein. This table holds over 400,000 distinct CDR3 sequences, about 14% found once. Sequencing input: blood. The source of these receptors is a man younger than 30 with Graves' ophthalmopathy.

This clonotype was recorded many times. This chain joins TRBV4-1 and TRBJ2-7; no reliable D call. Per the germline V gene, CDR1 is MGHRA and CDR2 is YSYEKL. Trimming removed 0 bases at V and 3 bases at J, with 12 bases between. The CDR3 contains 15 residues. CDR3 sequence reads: CASSQDPDSVYEQYF. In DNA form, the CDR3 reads TGCGCCAGCAGCCAAGATCCCGACTCTGTCTACGAGCAGTACTTC.

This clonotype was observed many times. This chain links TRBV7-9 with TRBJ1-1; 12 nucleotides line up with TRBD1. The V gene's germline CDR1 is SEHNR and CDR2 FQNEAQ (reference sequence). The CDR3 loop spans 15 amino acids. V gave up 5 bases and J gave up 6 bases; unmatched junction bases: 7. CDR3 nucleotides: TGTGCCAGCAGCCGGACGGGACAGGGGGCCTCTGAAGCTTTCTTT. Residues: CASSRTGQGASEAFF.

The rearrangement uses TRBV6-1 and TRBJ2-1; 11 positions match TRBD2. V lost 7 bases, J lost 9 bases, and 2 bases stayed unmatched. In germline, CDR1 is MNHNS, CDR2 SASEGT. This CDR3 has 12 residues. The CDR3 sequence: CASTSGRPEQFF. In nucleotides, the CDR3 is TGTGCCAGCACTAGCGGGAGGCCTGAGCAGTTCTTC.

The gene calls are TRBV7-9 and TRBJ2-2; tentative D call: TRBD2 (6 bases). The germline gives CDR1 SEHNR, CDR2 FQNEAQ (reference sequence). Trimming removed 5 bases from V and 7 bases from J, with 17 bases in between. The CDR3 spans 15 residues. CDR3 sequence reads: CASSQAGIADGELFF. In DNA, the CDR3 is TGTGCCAGCAGCCAGGCGGGGATAGCGGACGGGGAGCTGTTTTTT.

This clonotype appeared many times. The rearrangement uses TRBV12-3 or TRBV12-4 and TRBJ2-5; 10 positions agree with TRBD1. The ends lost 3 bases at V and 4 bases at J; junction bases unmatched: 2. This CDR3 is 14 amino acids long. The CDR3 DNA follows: TGTGCCAGCAGTTTCGGGACAGGGGCAGAGACCCAGTACTTC. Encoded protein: CASSFGTGAETQYF.

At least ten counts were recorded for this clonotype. CDR3 protein: CASSLQVYEKLFF. DNA of the CDR3: TGTGCCAGCAGTTTGCAGGTTTACGAAAAACTGTTTTTT. This chain connects TRBV12-3 or TRBV12-4 to TRBJ1-4; no reliable D call. The V gene lost 3 bases and the J gene lost 8 bases, with 10 bases spanning the gap. The CDR3 covers 13 residues.

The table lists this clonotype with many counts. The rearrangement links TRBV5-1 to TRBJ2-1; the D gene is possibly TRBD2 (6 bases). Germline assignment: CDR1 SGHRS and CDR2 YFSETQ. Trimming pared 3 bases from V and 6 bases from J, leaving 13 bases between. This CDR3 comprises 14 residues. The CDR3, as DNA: TGCGCCAGCAGCTCTGGAGGGCCACGCAATGAGCAGTTCTTC. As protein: CASSSGGPRNEQFF.

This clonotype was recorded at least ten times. DNA of the CDR3: TGTGCCAGCAGCGTGGGAGGACAGTCGGATAAACTCTACGAGCAGTACTTC. Encoded protein: CASSVGGQSDKLYEQYF. The chain carries TRBV7-4 and TRBJ2-7; D tentatively fits TRBD1 or TRBD2 (6 bases each). The CDR3 consists of 17 residues. The germline V and J ends were trimmed by 5 bases and 3 bases, with 23 bases remaining between them. The germline V gene encodes CDR1 SGHVT and CDR2 SQSDAQ.

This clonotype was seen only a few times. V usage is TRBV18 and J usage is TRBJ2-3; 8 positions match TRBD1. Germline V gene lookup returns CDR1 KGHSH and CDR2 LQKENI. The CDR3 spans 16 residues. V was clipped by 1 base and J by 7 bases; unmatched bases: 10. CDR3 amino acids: CASSPQTTGESYTQYF. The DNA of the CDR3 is TGTGCCAGCTCACCACAAACGACAGGGGAGAGTTATACGCAGTATTTT.

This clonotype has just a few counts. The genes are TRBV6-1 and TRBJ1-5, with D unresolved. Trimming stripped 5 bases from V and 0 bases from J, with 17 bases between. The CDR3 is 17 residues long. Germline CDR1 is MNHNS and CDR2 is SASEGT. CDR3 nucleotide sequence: TGTGCCAGCAGTAACACCGCGACAAGGAATAGCAATCAGCCCCAGCATTTT. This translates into CASSNTATRNSNQPQHF.

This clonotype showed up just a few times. CDR3: CATSIAYSGHLYEQYF. The CDR3 region has the DNA TGTGCCACCAGCATAGCGTACTCGGGACACCTCTACGAGCAGTACTTC. This rearrangement joins TRBV15 to TRBJ2-7, with D possibly being TRBD1 (6 bases). From germline, CDR1 is LNHNV and CDR2 YYDKDF (reference sequence). This CDR3 is built from 16 residues. Trimming pared 4 bases from V and 3 bases from J, leaving 19 bases between.

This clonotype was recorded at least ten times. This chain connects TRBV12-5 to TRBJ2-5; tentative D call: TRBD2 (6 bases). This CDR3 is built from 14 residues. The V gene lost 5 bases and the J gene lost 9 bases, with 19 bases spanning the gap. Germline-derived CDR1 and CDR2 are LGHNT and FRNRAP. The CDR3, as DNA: TGTGCTAGTGGTCATTCCCTGACGGGCGGGGCCCAGTACTTC. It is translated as CASGHSLTGGAQYF.

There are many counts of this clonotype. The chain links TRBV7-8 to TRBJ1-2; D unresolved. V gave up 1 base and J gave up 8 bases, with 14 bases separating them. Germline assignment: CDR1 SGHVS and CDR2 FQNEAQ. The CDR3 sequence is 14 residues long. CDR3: CASSLDRADLGYTF. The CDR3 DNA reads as TGTGCCAGCAGCTTAGATCGGGCAGACTTAGGCTACACCTTC.

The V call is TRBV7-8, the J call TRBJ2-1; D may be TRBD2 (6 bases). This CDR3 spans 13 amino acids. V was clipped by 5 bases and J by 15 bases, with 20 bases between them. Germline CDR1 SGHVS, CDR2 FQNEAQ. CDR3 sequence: CASSTRDGRGWFF. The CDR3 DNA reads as TGTGCCAGCAGCACCCGGGACGGCCGGGGGTGGTTCTTC. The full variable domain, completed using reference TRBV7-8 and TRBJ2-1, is GAGVSQSPRYKVAKRGQDVALRCDPISGHVSLFWYQQALGQGPEFLTYFQNEAQLDKSGLPSDRFFAERPEGSVSTLKIQRTQQEDSAVYLCASSTRDGRGWFFGPGTRLTVL.

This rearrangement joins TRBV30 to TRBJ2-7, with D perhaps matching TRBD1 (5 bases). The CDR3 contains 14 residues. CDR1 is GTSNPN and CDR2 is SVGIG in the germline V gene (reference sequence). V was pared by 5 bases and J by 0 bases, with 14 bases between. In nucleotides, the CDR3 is TGTGCCTGGGACGGAGCAGGGAACTCCTACGAGCAGTACTTC. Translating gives CAWDGAGNSYEQYF.

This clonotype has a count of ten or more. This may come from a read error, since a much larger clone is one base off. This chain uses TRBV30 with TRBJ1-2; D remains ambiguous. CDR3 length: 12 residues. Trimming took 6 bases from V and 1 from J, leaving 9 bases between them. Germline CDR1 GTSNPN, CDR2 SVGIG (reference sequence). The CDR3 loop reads CACFSSNYGYTF. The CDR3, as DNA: TGTGCCTGCTTCAGTAGTAACTATGGCTACACCTTC.

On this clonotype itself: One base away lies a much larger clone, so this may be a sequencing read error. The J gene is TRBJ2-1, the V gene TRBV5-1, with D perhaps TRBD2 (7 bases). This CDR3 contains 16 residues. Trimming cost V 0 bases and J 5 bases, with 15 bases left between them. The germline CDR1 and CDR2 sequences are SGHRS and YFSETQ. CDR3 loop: CASSLGRGAYHNEQFF. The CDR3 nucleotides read TGCGCCAGCAGCTTGGGACGGGGGGCTTACCACAATGAGCAGTTCTTC. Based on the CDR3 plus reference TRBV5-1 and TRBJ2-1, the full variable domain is KAGVTQTPRYLIKTRGQQVTLSCSPISGHRSVSWYQQTPGQGLQFLFEYFSETQRNKGNFPGRFSGRQFSNSRSEMNVSTLELGDSALYLCASSLGRGAYHNEQFFGPGTRLTVL.

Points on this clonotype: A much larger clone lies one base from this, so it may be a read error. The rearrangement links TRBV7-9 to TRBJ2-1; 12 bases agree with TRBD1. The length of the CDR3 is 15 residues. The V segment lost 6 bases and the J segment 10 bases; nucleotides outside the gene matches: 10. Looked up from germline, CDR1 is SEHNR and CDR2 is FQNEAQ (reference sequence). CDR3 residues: CASSLPGTGGIEQFF. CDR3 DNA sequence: TGTGCCAGCAGTCTCCCCGGGACAGGGGGCATCGAGCAGTTCTTC.

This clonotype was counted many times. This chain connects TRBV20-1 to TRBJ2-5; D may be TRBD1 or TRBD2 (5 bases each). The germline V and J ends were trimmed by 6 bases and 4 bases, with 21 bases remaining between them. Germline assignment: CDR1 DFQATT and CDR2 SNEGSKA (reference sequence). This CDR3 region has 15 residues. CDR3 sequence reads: CSASRDPVPSETQYF. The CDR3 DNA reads TGCAGTGCAAGCCGGGACCCCGTCCCGTCAGAGACCCAGTACTTC.

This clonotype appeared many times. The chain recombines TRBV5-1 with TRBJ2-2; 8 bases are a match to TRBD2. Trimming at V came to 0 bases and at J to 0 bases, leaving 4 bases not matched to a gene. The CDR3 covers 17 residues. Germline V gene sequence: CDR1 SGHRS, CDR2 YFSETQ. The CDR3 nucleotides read TGCGCCAGCAGCTTGGGTACTAGCGGAGCGAACACCGGGGAGCTGTTTTTT. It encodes CASSLGTSGANTGELFF.

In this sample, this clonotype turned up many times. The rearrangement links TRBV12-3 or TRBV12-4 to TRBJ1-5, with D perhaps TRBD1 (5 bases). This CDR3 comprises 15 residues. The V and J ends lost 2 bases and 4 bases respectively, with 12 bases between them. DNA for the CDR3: TGTGCCAGCAGTTTAAATGCAGGGTTGAATCAGCCCCAGCATTTT. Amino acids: CASSLNAGLNQPQHF.

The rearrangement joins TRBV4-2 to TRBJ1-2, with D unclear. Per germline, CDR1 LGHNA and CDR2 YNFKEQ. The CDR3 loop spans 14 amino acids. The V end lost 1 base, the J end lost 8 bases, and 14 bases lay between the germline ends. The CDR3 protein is CASSQATPLGGYTF. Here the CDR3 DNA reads TGTGCCAGCAGCCAAGCAACGCCCCTTGGAGGCTACACCTTC.

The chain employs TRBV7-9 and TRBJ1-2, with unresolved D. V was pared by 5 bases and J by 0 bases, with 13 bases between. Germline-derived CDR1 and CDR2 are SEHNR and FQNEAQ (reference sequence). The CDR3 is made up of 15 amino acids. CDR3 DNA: TGTGCCAGCAGCCCCGACCGGGCCACTAACTATGGCTACACCTTC. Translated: CASSPDRATNYGYTF.

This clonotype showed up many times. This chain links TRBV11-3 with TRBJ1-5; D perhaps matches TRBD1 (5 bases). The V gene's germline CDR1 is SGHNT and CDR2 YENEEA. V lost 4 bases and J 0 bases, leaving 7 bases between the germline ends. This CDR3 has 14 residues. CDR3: CASSSGLSNQPQHF. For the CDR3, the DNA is TGTGCCAGCAGCTCGGGACTTAGCAATCAGCCCCAGCATTTT.

CDR3 DNA sequence: TGTGCCTGGAGAGCGCAGGCGCGGGGTGAAAAACTGTTTTTT. Protein: CAWRAQARGEKLFF. This chain uses TRBV30 with TRBJ1-4, with no clear D. CDR1 is GTSNPN, CDR2 SVGIG, per germline (reference sequence). This CDR3 is 14 amino acids long. The V end was cut by 3 bases, the J end by 7 bases, with 15 bases between. The whole variable domain, remainder taken from reference TRBV30 and TRBJ1-4, is SQTIHQWPATLVQPVGSPLSLECTVEGTSNPNLYWYRQAAGRGLQLLFYSVGIGQISSEVPQNLSASRPQDRQFILSSKKLLLSDSGFYLCAWRAQARGEKLFFGSGTQLSVL.

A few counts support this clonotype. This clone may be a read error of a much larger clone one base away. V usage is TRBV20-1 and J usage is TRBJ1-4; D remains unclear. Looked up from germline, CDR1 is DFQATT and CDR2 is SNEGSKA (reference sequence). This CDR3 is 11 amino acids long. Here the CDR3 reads CSARDNEKLLF. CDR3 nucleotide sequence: TGCAGTGCTAGAGATAATGAAAAACTGCTTTTT.